This section outlines one TCR beta chain sequence together with its context. In the original processing: Estimation of nucleated cell counts was performed using reference gene primer amplification. Assay used: immunoSEQ multiplex PCR; TCRdb lists only in-frame clones, some missing. The V and J calls and clone size are taken from that table; D and trimming were inferred from the DNA. The data contain roughly 250,000 clones, more than 70% of them singletons. The sample is drawn from a study of blood T cell repertoires in COVID-19. In the study overall: Samples representing acute and convalescent COVID-19 were sourced from the United States, Italy and Spain. PBMCs, B-cell-depleted T cells, or T cells provided the cDNA or gDNA that made up the material.

The length of the CDR3 is 14 residues. With 0 bases removed from V and 7 bases from J, the gap between germline ends came to 7 bases. CDR1 is LGHNA and CDR2 is YNFKEQ in the germline V gene. The rearrangement links TRBV4-2 to TRBJ1-6; D uncertain. The clonotype comes from a woman aged 40-49 years who had recovered from COVID-19. The specimen was peripheral blood. CDR3 residues: CASSQDYGNSPLHF. The DNA for the CDR3 is TGTGCCAGCAGCCAAGATTACGGGAATTCACCCCTCCACTTT.